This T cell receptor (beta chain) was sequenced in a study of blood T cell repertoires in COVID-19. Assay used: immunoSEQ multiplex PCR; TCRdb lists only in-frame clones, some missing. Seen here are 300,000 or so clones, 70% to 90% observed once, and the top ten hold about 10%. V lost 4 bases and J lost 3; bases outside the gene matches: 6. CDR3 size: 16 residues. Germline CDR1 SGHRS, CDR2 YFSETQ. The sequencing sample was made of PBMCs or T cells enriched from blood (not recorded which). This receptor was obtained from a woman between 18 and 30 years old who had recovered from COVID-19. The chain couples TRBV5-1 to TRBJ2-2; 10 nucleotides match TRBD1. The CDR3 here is CASSVRTGGDTGELFF. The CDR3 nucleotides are TGCGCCAGCAGCGTCCGGACAGGGGGGGACACCGGGGAGCTGTTTTTT.